This T cell receptor beta chain was profiled in a study of cytomegalovirus exposure and HLA in healthy donors. This clone was seen only a few times. Antigen unknown. PCR was performed using 60 Vbeta and 13 Jbeta primers. Sequencing used immunoSEQ multiplex PCR; TCRdb keeps in-frame clones, though not all of them. The table shows 170,000 or so clones, with about 79% occurring only once. Study-wide results and caveats: Fewer N-insertions (relative to the roughly 700-donor mean) were reportedly seen in an Asian-associated ancestry cluster in a later analysis. Productive rates of about 87% or about 30% were seen for most TCR beta V segments in an earlier analysis.

J lost 4 bases, V lost 4 bases, and 6 bases had no gene match. The CDR3 is 15 amino acids. Germline CDR1 and CDR2: MNHNS and SASEGT. This sequence joins TRBV6-1 and TRBJ2-7; 11 nucleotides align to TRBD1. Sequencing used PBMCs. The origin of this receptor is a man in his fifties or sixties in good health and CMV-seropositive. Here the CDR3 reads CASSVRDRGDYEQYF. Written as DNA, the CDR3 is TGTGCCAGCAGTGTCCGGGACAGGGGGGATTACGAGCAGTACTTC.